This T cell receptor beta chain was sequenced in a study of cytomegalovirus exposure and HLA in healthy donors (dated by TCRdb to about 2017). For the study in its entirety: According to an earlier analysis of 550 to 700 of the donors, roughly 180 million T cells yielded 117 million unique TCR beta sequences and roughly 280 Gb of sequence data. An earlier analysis of about 620 of the donors applied high-throughput TCR beta sequencing to assess whether each TCR beta V gene segment acted as functional or pseudogenic. Approximately 300 gigabases of sequencing data and around 80 million unique TCR sequences made up an early release that covered around 640 HLA-typed donors. Across around 400 genotyped donors of the cohort, an average of about 240,000 unique TCR beta nucleotide sequences per donor were sequenced, and about a sixth of those sequences were non-productive. Donor age, sex, ethnicity and CMV serostatus were compiled together with the repertoire data. The study used immunosequencing to profile the T cell repertoires of several hundred subjects and linked those repertoires to cytomegalovirus serostatus. Among the roughly 430 genotyped donors, approximately 77% belonged to the genetic ancestry cluster associated with self-reported Caucasian donors. The study aimed to test whether cataloging public T cell receptors could reveal signatures of past pathogen exposure. All discovery cohort repertoires had been generated using a single sequencing platform. Because of strong linkage in the cohort, five DR-DQ haplotypes were treated as single units for association and clustering. Typing coverage varied by locus: 629-630 donors for A, B, C, DRB1 and DQB1; roughly 520 for DQA1; 606 for DPA1; approximately 450 for DPB1. The study combined high-throughput TCR immunosequencing, statistical association of individual TCRs with disease status, and machine learning to predict cytomegalovirus infection status. Along with the roughly 670-subject first cohort, a separate validation cohort of over 90 different subjects was used. The later analysis used no new phenotypic data to find candidate immune exposures, relying instead on TCR beta sequences and their occurrence across donors. In a later genetic analysis, genome-wide SNP genotypes for about three fifths of the 666 donors were used, and that subset was treated as a discovery cohort. In a later analysis, previously published TCR beta repertoires from some 640 donors were re-analyzed and high-resolution HLA genotyping was added so that TCR occurrence patterns could be studied. Class I and class II HLA loci were covered by the typing at four-digit resolution. Here is what the overall study found, with its caveats: Some IMGT-functional V segments, including TRBV6-2 and TRBV6-3, could not be told apart with the 87-base-pair reads, so those segments were excluded. The sequencing pipeline was judged likely to have produced a cluster of highly shared sequence variants as a technical artifact. Presence/absence analyses assumed roughly uniform sequencing depth across donors, an assumption that may not hold. A few of the identified cytomegalovirus-associated TCR beta chains were confirmed in vitro to be specific for cytomegalovirus antigens. Across donors, most TCR sequences were observed very rarely, whereas some public TCRs were present in many individuals. A later analysis found that TCR association rates varied across HLA loci, with DRB1 alleles showing the most associated TCRs and HLA-C alleles the fewest. In a later analysis, HLA-associated TCR beta chains were found to be more clonally expanded and to have lower generation probabilities than equally common non-associated chains. For the cohort, immune exposure information was limited to CMV serostatus. In an earlier analysis of 500 to 650 of the donors, most TCR beta V segments appeared in productive rearrangements about 90% or about 30% of the time, broadly matching IMGT annotations. In a later genetic analysis, a missense DCLRE1C variant was associated with V-gene and J-gene trimming of TCR beta chains, and the association was replicated in an independent cohort. This cohort had only TCR beta chains sequenced, and the lack of alpha or paired-chain data limited which features could be detected. A later analysis associated some 17,000 TCR beta sequences with specific HLA alleles at a false discovery rate of 0.05. A further reported finding was that TCR beta sequences accurately predicted the HLA-A and HLA-B alleles for most subjects in the first cohort. HLA typing was unavailable for some donors at each locus, so association tests used only the typed subset. Strong co-occurrence of HLA alleles, especially DR and DQ, made assigning TCR associations to individual alleles difficult. The study listed 150 to 200 TCR beta chains as associated with cytomegalovirus. The earlier analysis of some 560 of the donors excluded over 15 rarely observed V segments, including chromosome 9 orphons, because counts were too low. A later genetic analysis reported fewer N-insertions in productive TCRs among donors in an Asian-associated ancestry cluster than the approximately 700-donor mean. The authors suggested that the approach could potentially be generalized to other disease states and immunological phenotypes. In both the original and validation cohorts, the classifier was reported to diagnose cytomegalovirus status with high specificity and sensitivity. According to a later analysis, most CMV-associated TCR beta chains appeared to be HLA-restricted, and the HLA associations seemed to be driven largely by CMV exposure. Correlated functional status among segregating V segments might reflect linkage disequilibrium, but an unknown experimental factor could not be ruled out. In a later analysis, several top co-occurrence clusters were reported to appear linked to parvovirus B19, influenza, CMV and Epstein-Barr virus.

Note on this clone: Its cognate antigen has yet to be identified. Qualities for individual bases were not recorded, and no much larger clone is one base off.

The CDR3 numbers 12 residues from cysteine through phenylalanine. Only CDR3 DNA is held: 36 bases, read in frame from base 1. From a lookup of the germline V gene (reference sequence), CDR1 and CDR2 are PRHDT and FYEKMQ. The trim is 5 bases for V and 8 bases for J, with a gap of 12 bases between the germline ends. Receptors were amplified or captured by the immunoSEQ multiplex PCR assay. A mixture of 60 forward primers for TCR Vbeta segments and 13 reverse primers for TCR Jbeta segments was used in the multiplex PCR. The CDR3 region of rearranged TCR beta genes was amplified from genomic DNA with a multiplex PCR assay. The Illumina HiSeq System was used to sequence the amplified TCR beta libraries as 87-base-pair reads. As for the authors' bioinformatics: In a later analysis, tens of millions of unique TCR beta chains were counted across the 500 to 850 repertoires, and approximately 11 million of these chains were shared by at least two donors. To remove PCR and sequencing errors, raw reads were error-corrected and collapsed into unique sequences using a nearest-neighbor algorithm that merged closely related sequences. Alignment of CDR3 sequences to IMGT reference sequences was used to assign V, D and J gene segments. Each retained sequence needed at least a six-nucleotide match to both a V gene segment and a J gene segment. A rearrangement was called productive if the CDR3 had no stop codons and remained in frame with V and J, and every other rearrangement was called non-productive. Following IMGT convention, CDR3 was defined as the stretch from the second conserved V-encoded cysteine to the conserved J-encoded phenylalanine. Sequences without an unambiguous match to a single V gene segment were excluded from the earlier analysis of 450 to 750 of the donors. In an earlier analysis of 587 of the donors, V segments were called functional above 56.7% productive rearrangements and were called segregating when the between-donor standard deviation exceeded 5%. A statistical classification framework was built to diagnose cytomegalovirus status from the catalog of TCR beta chain sequences. A later analysis assigned V and J genes by comparing TCR nucleotide sequences with IMGT/GENE-DB human TR gene sequences. Using the TCRdist pipeline, a later analysis assigned CDR3 sequences along with most-parsimonious VDJ recombination scenarios. A later analysis defined each TCR beta chain by its CDR3 amino acid sequence plus V-gene family, and excluded reads lacking a unique V-gene family. A later analysis removed roughly 590 highly shared, low-generation-probability nucleotide sequences to deal with suspected cross-contamination and a sequencing artifact. A later analysis calculated a clonal expansion index for each public chain from normalized within-repertoire ranks of inferred template counts. In a later analysis, generation probabilities were computed using a VDJ recombination model fitted to out-of-frame rearrangements, and the results were checked against IGoR. Hypergeometric tests were used in a later analysis to score TCR-TCR, TCR-HLA and TCR-CMV co-occurrence, with a repertoire-size bias correction applied to the TCR pairs. A later analysis estimated false discovery rates by permuting HLA or CMV assignments 20 times. In a later analysis, co-occurring TCRs were grouped using DBSCAN, and TCRdist sequence similarity was added for clustering within HLA-allele-positive subsets. For co-occurrence clustering, repertoires with fewer than 30,000 or more than 120,000 public chains were excluded, along with a handful of repertoires with anomalous nucleotide sharing. The immuneACCESS repertoire file appears here via TCRdb, limited to in-frame rearrangements. These files lack a portion of the clones; in checked studies, under half of the deficit traces to unresolved V genes, and the cause of the others is not known. V and J calls and clone size are copied from that table; D and trimming were computed from the DNA. The sample table shows approximately 100,000 clones, and 50% to 65% are seen once. The ten largest clones capture 3.5% to 4% of the sample.

In total, over 600 healthy bone marrow donors made up the cohort. At the time of sampling, all cohort members were nominally healthy, though unrecorded immune exposures were likely present. The donor was CMV seropositive and belonged to the group of 250 to 300 seropositive cohort members. A peripheral blood sample was provided by each donor, and peripheral blood mononuclear cells were used for TCR beta sequencing. Genomic DNA extraction from the blood cell samples was performed with the Qiagen DNeasy Blood Extraction Kit. The V and J genes are TRBV13 and TRBJ1-2; the D gene cannot be resolved reliably. The sample consisted of PBMCs. The sequence derives from a man aged 30 to 45 in good health and CMV-seropositive. The bases are TGTGCCAGCAGCGAATCCGGGAGAGGCTACACCTTC. It codes for CASSESGRGYTF. Extended through the reference TRBV13 and TRBJ1-2 proteins, this CDR3 yields the full variable domain: AAGVIQSPRHLIKEKRETATLKCYPIPRHDTVYWYQQGPGQDPQFLISFYEKMQSDKGSIPDRFSAQQFSDYHSELNMSSLELGDSALYFCASSESGRGYTFGSGTRLTVV.